Shown below are 13 T cell receptor beta chains from a single sample sequenced in a study of blood T cell repertoires in COVID-19. Data came from immunoSEQ multiplex PCR; TCRdb stores just in-frame clones and leaves some out. The sample includes around 83,000 clones, more than 85% of them seen just once. Source material: peripheral blood. These receptors were collected from a man older than 75 with active or convalescent COVID-19.

This clone was recorded only once. This chain links TRBV7-2 with TRBJ2-1, with TRBD2 matching 7 bases. The germline V gene has CDR1 SGHTA and CDR2 FQGNSA. The CDR3 has 18 residues. The ends lost 0 bases at V and 5 bases at J; junction bases unmatched: 13. The CDR3 bases are TGTGCCAGCAGCTTAGCGGTCTCTTGGCTAGCGGACAACAATGAGCAGTTCTTC. Translated, it gives CASSLAVSWLADNNEQFF. Supplemented by reference TRBV7-2 and TRBJ2-1, the full variable domain reads GAGVSQSPSNKVTEKGKDVELRCDPISGHTALYWYRQSLGQGLEFLIYFQGNSAPDKSGLPSDRFSAERTGGSVSTLTIQRTQQEDSAVYLCASSLAVSWLADNNEQFFGPGTRLTVL.

A single count supports this clone. The chain combines TRBV11-2 with TRBJ2-1, with 7 bases fitting TRBD1. The CDR3 runs to 14 residues. The junction had 8 bases not matched to a gene; V was cut back by 5 bases and J by 7 bases. From germline, CDR1 is SGHAT and CDR2 FQNNGV. The CDR3 here is CASSQGTESNEQFF. CDR3 sequence (DNA): TGTGCCAGCAGCCAAGGGACAGAATCTAATGAGCAGTTCTTC.

This chain links TRBV6-5 with TRBJ1-1; no firm D call. The CDR3 is 12 residues long. Between the trimmed V and J ends, which lost 6 bases and 1 base, there was a span of 6 bases. Germline assignment: CDR1 MNHEY and CDR2 SVGAGI. This CDR3 reads CASSLPNTEAFF. The CDR3 bases are TGTGCCAGCAGCCTCCCGAACACTGAAGCTTTCTTT.

J is TRBJ1-6 and V is TRBV10-1; D possibly corresponds to TRBD1 (6 bases). The germline V gene encodes CDR1 WNHNN and CDR2 SYGVQD (reference sequence). The CDR3 extends over 13 amino acids. The V and J ends lost 8 bases and 10 bases respectively, with 15 bases between them. CDR3 coding DNA: TGCGCCAGCCGGGACACTCTGAAATCACCCCTCCACTTT. This gives the protein CASRDTLKSPLHF.

This chain connects TRBV6-5 to TRBJ2-2; D is perhaps TRBD2 (6 bases). Trimming removed 5 bases at V and 6 bases at J, with 16 bases between. Germline V gene data show CDR1 as MNHEY and CDR2 as SVGAGI. The CDR3 totals 15 residues. In DNA, the CDR3 is TGTGCCAGCAGTCGAAGGCGGGGACCCGCCGGGGAGCTGTTTTTT. Translation gives CASSRRRGPAGELFF.

J is TRBJ2-3 and V is TRBV6-1; the D gene is possibly TRBD2 (5 bases). The CDR3 consists of 16 residues. The V gene's germline CDR1 is MNHNS and CDR2 SASEGT. V gave up 1 base and J gave up 2 bases, with 13 bases separating them. CDR3 sequence (DNA): TGTGCCAGCAGTGAAGGGCTAGCCCCCCCCACAGATACGCAGTATTTT. Protein: CASSEGLAPPTDTQYF.

The rearrangement joins TRBV28 to TRBJ1-1; no firm D call. Germline V lookup: CDR1 MDHEN, CDR2 SYDVKM. V was clipped by 2 bases and J by 2 bases, with 9 bases between them. CDR3 length equals 14 residues. The CDR3 DNA is TGTGCCAGCAGTTTAATGCGGGGTAACACTGAAGCTTTCTTT. It encodes CASSLMRGNTEAFF.

The chain recombines TRBV4-1 with TRBJ2-3; 10 bases agree with TRBD1. Germline-derived CDR1 and CDR2 are MGHRA and YSYEKL. This CDR3 contains 19 residues. The V and J ends lost 0 bases and 2 bases, in that order; junction bases with no gene match: 11. This CDR3 reads CASSQDLEGTGATTDTQYF. For the CDR3, the DNA is TGCGCCAGCAGCCAAGATCTTGAAGGGACAGGGGCTACCACAGATACGCAGTATTTT.

The rearrangement links TRBV11-1 to TRBJ2-3; 8 nucleotides align to TRBD1. With V trimmed by 5 bases and J by 4 bases, 8 bases remained unmatched. This CDR3 has 15 amino acids. Germline V gene data show CDR1 as SGHAT and CDR2 as FQDESV (reference sequence). Here the CDR3 reads CASSRDRGFSDTQYF. DNA of the CDR3: TGTGCCAGCAGCCGAGACAGGGGATTTTCAGATACGCAGTATTTT.

This rearrangement joins TRBV27 to TRBJ1-4, with TRBD1 matching over 8 bases. The CDR3 is made up of 15 amino acids. V was clipped by 7 bases and J by 6 bases; unmatched bases: 10. Germline loops: CDR1 MNHEY, CDR2 SMNVEV (reference sequence). The DNA for the CDR3 is TGTGCCAGCAACCCCCCCGAGGACAGGGATGAAAAACTGTTTTTT. This translates into CASNPPEDRDEKLFF.

This chain connects TRBV27 to TRBJ2-1; D unresolved. The germline V gene has CDR1 MNHEY and CDR2 SMNVEV (reference sequence). The CDR3 runs to 12 residues. Trimming took 6 bases from V and 5 from J, leaving 8 bases between them. This CDR3 is CASSHLHNEQFF. In nucleotides, the CDR3 is TGTGCCAGCAGCCACTTACACAATGAGCAGTTCTTC.

Here the CDR3 DNA reads TGTGCCAGCAGCCCCAGGGGGACAGTAACTCAGCCCCAGCATTTT. It specifies CASSPRGTVTQPQHF. This chain uses TRBV11-3 with TRBJ1-5; 7 bases are a match to TRBD1. Trimming at V came to 5 bases and at J to 6 bases, leaving 10 bases not matched to a gene. Germline assignment: CDR1 SGHNT and CDR2 YENEEA. The CDR3 loop spans 15 amino acids.

This clone was recorded once. This chain connects TRBV19 to TRBJ1-1; no clear D gene. V was cut by 5 bases and J by 1 base, with 11 bases left in between. Germline CDR1 LNHDA, CDR2 SQIVND (reference sequence). The CDR3 loop spans 14 amino acids. The CDR3 coding sequence is TGTGCCAGTAGTGTGGCGGGATGGAACACTGAAGCTTTCTTT. Amino acid sequence: CASSVAGWNTEAFF.